This T cell receptor (beta chain) was sequenced in a study of blood T cell repertoires in COVID-19 (dated by TCRdb to the early 2020s). Broadly, across the study: The collaborator samples originated in the United States, Italy and Spain and spanned the acute and convalescent phases of COVID-19. Subjects who had been exposed to COVID-19, were actively infected with it, or had recovered from it provided the deeply sampled blood TCRbeta repertoires that made up the dataset. Where HLA class I and class II types were available, the types were taken from metadata supplied by the sample provider, not from assay-based typing. The sample metadata nearly always contained a de-identified subject ID, COVID-19 status, age in years and sex. The samples were drawn from two sources: the first 160 participants of the ongoing ImmuneRACE study, and 1,254 subjects contributed by 6 global collaborators. The material from the prospective study consisted of cDNA or gDNA derived from T cells, B-cell-depleted T cells, or PBMCs. The repertoires were made available in a free public database intended to serve as a resource for research on the immune response to SARS-CoV-2. What the work shows at the level of the full study, not this receptor alone: Clinical and demographic metadata were provided uncurated, with the amount varying by source and participant.

The collaborating institutions used their own protocols to collect whole blood in K2EDTA tubes. For TCRbeta analysis, collaborators shipped samples as frozen whole blood, isolated PBMCs, or DNA extracted from either of those sample types. Taken from the germline V gene (reference sequence), the CDR1 and CDR2 loops are LNHNV and YYDKDF. V and J lose 5 bases and 2 bases, and a span of 13 bases separates them. From its cysteine to its phenylalanine, the CDR3 spans 15 amino acids. Only CDR3 DNA is held: 45 bases, read in frame from base 1. TCRbeta CDR3 regions were amplified from genomic DNA using the immunoSEQ Assay, a bias-controlled multiplex PCR. In the authors' own workflow: The number of nucleated cells in each sample was estimated by amplification of reference gene primers within the assay. To quantify the absolute abundance of each unique TCRbeta CDR3 rearrangement, sequence reads were collapsed and filtered. For each sample, productive Simpson clonality was calculated as the square root of Simpson's diversity index across productive rearrangements. TCRdb took over this immuneACCESS table, retaining in-frame rearrangements with V and J assigned. Such tables are incomplete; in checked studies, under half of the missing clones stem from an unresolved V gene, and the remainder is unexplained. V and J calls and clone size are given by that table; D and trimming were obtained from the DNA. The sample table holds 150,000 to 200,000 clones, of which about 86% were seen once. The ten largest account for around 21% of the sample.

With respect to this clone: This clone's antigen is unknown. Nothing much larger sits one base from this clone, and base qualities are not available.

This chain is built from TRBV15 and TRBJ1-5; the D gene is not confidently resolved. The sequence derives from a man aged 70 or older with active or convalescent COVID-19. Source material: peripheral blood. CDR3 region: CATSEGGFGNQPQHF. The nucleotide sequence reads TGTGCCACCAGCGAGGGAGGGTTCGGCAATCAGCCCCAGCATTTT.